Below, 28 T cell receptor beta chains from the same sample are listed, as sequenced in a study of T cell clonality in common variable immunodeficiency. Clones were sequenced by immunoSEQ multiplex PCR, and TCRdb holds only the in-frame ones, with some missing. The repertoire consists of 39,000 or so clones, none detected only once. Sequencing used peripheral blood mononuclear cells. The receptors were gathered from a person aged 18 to 70 in good health.

This clone was recorded many times. The CDR3 reads CASSLQGNKSELSEQYF. Incomplete CDR3 DNA: TGTGCCAGCAGCTTACAGGGCAACAAATCCGAGCTAAGCGAG. V is TRBV7-6 and J is TRBJ2-7, with D perhaps TRBD1 (5 bases). The read finishes 3 residues shy of the CDR3 end, and the germline J gene is used to complete it. CDR1 is SGHVS and CDR2 is FNYEAQ in the germline V gene. The CDR3 extends over 17 amino acids. V lost 2 bases, J lost 6 bases, and 23 bases lay in between.

This clone was seen many times. The CDR3 end is not reached by the read, which stops 3 residues before it; the germline J gene fills it in. The chain has TRBV29-1 and TRBJ2-5, with D perhaps given as TRBD1 or TRBD2 (5 bases each). This CDR3 is 12 amino acids long. CDR1 is SQVTM and CDR2 is ANQGSEA in the germline V gene. V was clipped by 5 bases and J by 6 bases, with 13 bases between them. The CDR3 sequence: CSVSQGEKTQYF. The CDR3 DNA, read in part, is TGCAGCGTTTCCCAGGGAGAAAAGACC.

This clone was counted only a few times. Read data end 3 residues before the CDR3 end; the end is taken from the germline J gene. The chain has TRBV10-2 and TRBJ2-7; TRBD1 or TRBD2 may be the D gene (7 bases each). Germline V CDR1 and CDR2: WSHSY, SAAADI. This CDR3 has 13 residues. V was cut by 9 bases and J by 6 bases, with 18 bases left in between. CDR3 in amino acids: CASRSTGRGEQYF. The sequenced part of the CDR3 DNA is TGCGCCAGTCGCTCGACAGGGAGGGGCGAG.

Many counts were recorded for this clone. The read comes to an end 3 residues before the CDR3 does, leaving the germline J gene to fill in the end. V is TRBV5-1 and J is TRBJ2-1, with 7 nucleotides matching TRBD2. J gave up 6 bases and V 4 bases, and 7 bases lay outside the gene matches. Germline V gives CDR1 SGHRS, CDR2 YFSETQ. This CDR3 has 14 residues. Incomplete CDR3 DNA: TGCGCCAGCAGCCAGGGAGGGGATCTCAATGAG. Amino acids: CASSQGGDLNE. The full CDR3 protein is CASSQGGDLNEQFF.

There are many counts of this clone. The CDR3 is cut off 3 residues early in the read; its end comes from the germline J gene. The V call is TRBV20-1, the J call TRBJ1-1; 9 bases fit TRBD1. There are 13 residues in the CDR3. The germline V gene has CDR1 DFQATT and CDR2 SNEGSKA (reference sequence). The CDR3 loop is CSAPGQGPLGAFF. The DNA read from the CDR3 is TGCAGTGCTCCCGGACAGGGGCCCCTTGGA.

Points on this clone: The read halts 3 residues ahead of the CDR3 end, with the missing end drawn from the germline J gene. This sequence joins TRBV19 and TRBJ2-1; weak D call: TRBD1 (5 bases). CDR1 and CDR2 from the germline V gene are LNHDA and SQIVND (reference sequence). The CDR3 extends over 16 amino acids. The V end lost 2 bases, the J end lost 8 bases, and 19 bases lay between the germline ends. The CDR3 sequence is CASSISHVGRGHEQFF. The part of the CDR3 DNA that was read is TGTGCCAGTAGTATAAGTCACGTGGGGCGTGGGCATGAG.

This clone was counted many times. The CDR3 end falls 3 residues outside the read, so it is completed with the germline J gene. The rearrangement uses TRBV7-2 and TRBJ2-7, with D perhaps matching TRBD2 (5 bases). Germline V gives CDR1 SGHTA, CDR2 FQGNSA. The CDR3 contains 13 residues. V lost 3 bases, J lost 4 bases, and 10 bases lay in between. The CDR3 protein is CASSFAGGYEQYF. CDR3 DNA, as far as it was read: TGTGCCAGCAGCTTTGCTGGCGGGTACGAG.

Only a few counts were recorded for this clone. The observed sequence ends 3 residues before the CDR3 terminus, with the missing tail filled in from the germline J gene. V is TRBV18 and J is TRBJ2-3; D is perhaps TRBD2 (5 bases). Germline values: CDR1 KGHSH, CDR2 LQKENI. There are 14 residues in the CDR3. The CDR3 bases that were read are TGTGCCAGCTCACCCGGGGTCAACCAAGAGACG. Translated: CASSPGVNQET. The entire CDR3 sequence reads CASSPGVNQETQYF.

This clone was seen many times. The read terminates 3 residues ahead of where the CDR3 ends, so the germline J gene completes it. V is TRBV7-8 and J is TRBJ2-3, with D possibly TRBD1 on 5 matching bases. Trimming removed 0 bases from V and 7 bases from J, with 8 bases in between. CDR1 and CDR2 from the germline V gene are SGHVS and FQNEAQ. CDR3 length equals 13 residues. CDR3 bases read: TGTGCCAGCAGCTTAGCCCGACAGAATACG. Its translation is CASSLARQNT. Given in full, the CDR3 is CASSLARQNTQYF.

The table lists this clone with many counts. The CDR3 end lies 3 residues beyond the end of the read and is filled in from the germline J gene. The chain is built from TRBV5-3 and TRBJ2-4; TRBD2 agrees at 10 bases. TRBV5-3 is reported as an ORF; its role is uncertain. This CDR3 is built from 21 residues. Losses at the gene ends were 4 bases for V and 0 bases for J; bases not matched to a gene: 19. The CDR3 reads CARSPSPGLAQYNQAKNIQYF. The covered CDR3 bases are TGTGCCAGAAGCCCATCTCCGGGACTAGCGCAATACAACCAAGCCAAAAACATT.

This clone was seen ten or more times. The read terminates 3 residues ahead of where the CDR3 ends, so the germline J gene completes it. The chain uses TRBV10-1 and TRBJ1-4, with TRBD1 matching 7 bases. J lost 5 bases, V lost 3 bases, and 3 bases had no gene match. Germline V gene data show CDR1 as WNHNN and CDR2 as SYGVQD (reference sequence). The CDR3 loop spans 14 amino acids. Here the CDR3 reads CASSDGRGNEKLFF. The CDR3 DNA, read in part, is TGCGCCAGCAGTGATGGCAGGGGGAATGAAAAA.

This clone was seen more than once but under ten times. The CDR3 goes on 3 residues after the read ends, and that part is filled in from the germline J gene. This rearrangement joins TRBV20-1 to TRBJ1-5; possible D gene TRBD1, 6 bases. Germline V CDR1 and CDR2: DFQATT, SNEGSKA (reference sequence). CDR3 length: 14 residues. V shed 4 bases and J shed 2 bases, with 12 bases lying between them. The chain's CDR3 is CSAILRGGNQPQHF. The covered CDR3 bases are TGCAGTGCTATACTCAGGGGCGGCAATCAGCCC.

This clone was counted at least ten times. The read ends 3 residues early relative to the CDR3; the germline J gene fills the gap. The chain has TRBV29-1 and TRBJ2-2; tentatively, D is TRBD1 (6 bases). CDR1 SQVTM and CDR2 ANQGSEA come from the germline V gene. The germline V and J ends were trimmed by 4 bases and 4 bases, with 19 bases remaining between them. The CDR3 consists of 16 residues. Partial CDR3 DNA: TGCAGCGTTGTTGCCTCAGGGGCCGTCGGCACCGGGGAG. Translation gives CSVVASGAVGTGE. The full-length CDR3 reads as CSVVASGAVGTGELFF.

This clone was recorded at least ten times. The sequenced fragment ends 3 residues before the CDR3 boundary, so the rest is inferred from the germline J gene. The rearrangement uses TRBV14 and TRBJ2-1; weak D call: TRBD1 (7 bases). CDR1 and CDR2 (germline): SGHDN, FVKESK. Trimming left V 0 bases short and J 7 bases short, with 16 bases between. The CDR3 is 16 residues long. CDR3 region: CASSQEGWRGRNEQFF. Partial CDR3 DNA: TGTGCCAGCAGCCAAGAAGGTTGGAGGGGGCGGAATGAG.

This clone occurred many times. The read ends 3 residues shy of where the CDR3 ends; the end is completed using the germline J gene. This chain connects TRBV5-6 to TRBJ2-1; weak D call: TRBD2 (5 bases). Germline V CDR1 and CDR2: SGHDT, YYEEEE. Trimming left V 4 bases short and J 1 base short, with 6 bases between. The CDR3 extends over 13 amino acids. CDR3 DNA (partial): TGTGCCAGCAGCCGGACTTCCTACAATGAG. The encoded protein is CASSRTSYNE. The full-length CDR3 reads as CASSRTSYNEQFF. The full variable domain, with the rest looked up from reference TRBV5-6 and TRBJ2-1, is DAGVTQSPTHLIKTRGQQVTLRCSPKSGHDTVSWYQQALGQGPQFIFQYYEEEERQRGNFPDRFSGHQFPNYSSELNVNALLLGDSALYLCASSRTSYNEQFFGPGTRLTVL.

This clone has a count of ten or more. The CDR3 goes on 3 residues after the read ends, and that part is filled in from the germline J gene. The chain recombines TRBV13 with TRBJ2-7; D is possibly TRBD1 (5 bases). This CDR3 spans 14 amino acids. Germline V gene sequence: CDR1 PRHDT, CDR2 FYEKMQ (reference sequence). Trimming shortened V by 5 bases and J by 0 bases, and 11 bases separated the two germline ends. The CDR3 bases that were read are TGTGCCAGCAGCCTCCGACAGAGCTCCTACGAG. It yields the protein CASSLRQSSYE. The CDR3 reads in full as CASSLRQSSYEQYF.

This clone was seen at least ten times. The CDR3 extends 3 residues past the end of the read, so its final part is completed from the germline J gene. V and J are TRBV5-1 and TRBJ1-2; no clear D gene. The CDR3 has 11 amino acids. Trimming cost V 7 bases and J 5 bases, with 9 bases left between them. CDR1 and CDR2 (germline): SGHRS, YFSETQ. The CDR3 bases that were read are TGCGCCAGCCGCCAAGGTTATGGC. Protein: CASRQGYG. The full CDR3 protein is CASRQGYGYTF.

This clone was seen at least ten times. The read gets to within 3 residues of the CDR3 end, and the germline J gene fills in the rest. This CDR3 is also generated by other DNA sequences in the sample. The V gene is TRBV7-2, the J gene TRBJ1-2; 11 bases line up with TRBD1. V lost 5 bases and J lost 7; bases outside the gene matches: 3. Germline CDR1 and CDR2: SGHTA and FQGNSA. The CDR3 contains 13 residues. CDR3 DNA, as far as it was read: TGTGCCAGCAGCACGGGACAGGGGGGTGGC. It is translated as CASSTGQGGG. The complete CDR3 sequence is CASSTGQGGGYTF.

This clone was counted many times. CDR3 sequence reads: CASKSVLAQPQHF. CDR3 DNA, as far as it was read: TGTGCCAGCAAGTCGGTACTCGCTCAGCCC. The rearrangement uses TRBV2 and TRBJ1-5, with no clear D. The read ends 3 residues shy of where the CDR3 ends; the end is completed using the germline J gene. Trimming shortened V by 7 bases and J by 6 bases, and 13 bases separated the two germline ends. The CDR3 runs 13 residues. Germline assignment: CDR1 SNHLY and CDR2 FYNNEI.

As for this clone: Read coverage stops 3 residues before the CDR3 terminus; the germline J gene supplies the remainder. The genes are TRBV7-8 and TRBJ2-5; 7 bases are shared with TRBD2. Germline V gene sequence: CDR1 SGHVS, CDR2 FQNEAQ. The CDR3 has 16 residues. The junction had 6 bases not matched to a gene; V was cut back by 1 base and J by 1 base. CDR3 region: CASSLELAAGQETQYF. The part of the CDR3 DNA that was read is TGTGCCAGCAGCTTAGAGCTAGCGGCTGGCCAAGAGACC.

This clone showed up many times. The observed sequence ends 3 residues before the CDR3 terminus, with the missing tail filled in from the germline J gene. The chain carries TRBV7-9 and TRBJ1-1, with a possible D match to TRBD1 (6 bases). V lost 1 base and J 0 bases, leaving 9 bases between the germline ends. CDR1 is SEHNR and CDR2 is FQNEAQ in the germline V gene (reference sequence). The CDR3 covers 15 residues. CDR3 amino acids: CASSLVSGVNTEAFF. The sequenced CDR3 bases are TGTGCCAGCAGCTTAGTTTCAGGGGTGAACACTGAA.

There are many counts of this clone. Read coverage stops 3 residues before the CDR3 terminus; the germline J gene supplies the remainder. The chain has TRBV20-1 and TRBJ2-7, with TRBD1 matching 11 bases. With 5 bases clipped from V and 6 bases from J, the junction kept 6 bases outside the gene matches. The CDR3 extends over 13 amino acids. Germline V gives CDR1 DFQATT, CDR2 SNEGSKA (reference sequence). The part of the CDR3 DNA that was read is TGCAGTGCTCCCAGGACAGGGGGCGCCGAG. This gives the protein CSAPRTGGAE. The CDR3 as a whole reads CSAPRTGGAEQYF.

This clone was seen a few times. The read halts 3 residues ahead of the CDR3 end, with the missing end drawn from the germline J gene. The rearrangement joins TRBV5-4 to TRBJ2-7, with 9 nucleotides matching TRBD1. V lost 4 bases and J lost 5; bases outside the gene matches: 7. Germline loops: CDR1 SGHNT, CDR2 YYREEE (reference sequence). The CDR3 spans 14 residues. Partial CDR3 DNA: TGTGCCAGCAGCGGCCGGGACAGGGCCCACGAG. Protein sequence: CASSGRDRAHE. The CDR3 in full is CASSGRDRAHEQYF.

This clone was picked up many times. The read gets to within 3 residues of the CDR3 end, and the germline J gene fills in the rest. The V gene is TRBV19, the J gene TRBJ1-5; D ambiguous. Germline CDR1 is LNHDA and CDR2 is SQIVND (reference sequence). The CDR3 covers 15 residues. V dropped 7 bases and J dropped 2 bases, with 15 bases sitting between them. The CDR3: CASTLQRGRNQPQHF. Incomplete CDR3 DNA: TGTGCCAGTACTCTCCAGCGGGGTCGCAATCAGCCC.

This clone has a count of ten or more. The read falls 3 residues short of the CDR3 end, and the missing part is taken from the germline J gene. The genes are TRBV19 and TRBJ1-5, with D maybe TRBD1 (6 bases). The germline gives CDR1 LNHDA, CDR2 SQIVND (reference sequence). The length of the CDR3 is 15 residues. The V gene lost 6 bases and the J gene lost 2 bases, with 14 bases spanning the gap. CDR3 protein: CASRTGGAGNQPQHF. The CDR3 bases that were read are TGTGCCAGTAGGACGGGGGGCGCGGGCAATCAGCCC.

This clone was seen a few times. Mismatch with germline at one junction end may stem from a read error. The read finishes 3 residues shy of the CDR3 end, and the germline J gene is used to complete it. At the DNA level, this CDR3 is encoded by other sequences in the same sample as well. V gene TRBV7-7 combines with J gene TRBJ1-3; 7 bases are shared with TRBD1. The CDR3 length is 14 residues. Germline CDR1 reads SSHAT; CDR2 reads FNYEAQ (reference sequence). The DNA read from the CDR3 is TGTGCCAGCAGCCCGAGGGACAGAAGTAACACG. Translation gives CASSPRDRSNT. The CDR3 reads in full as CASSPRDRSNTIYF.

This clone appeared many times. The CDR3 is cut off 3 residues early in the read; its end comes from the germline J gene. This sequence joins TRBV5-1 and TRBJ2-5; 10 nucleotides agree with TRBD2. Germline V CDR1 and CDR2: SGHRS, YFSETQ. V lost 4 bases and J lost 5; bases outside the gene matches: 5. This CDR3 is built from 14 residues. This CDR3 is CASSPASGSETQYF. CDR3 DNA, as far as it was read: TGCGCCAGCAGCCCCGCTAGCGGGAGTGAGACC.

This clone was seen at least ten times. CDR3: CASSPRGQVYNEQFF. CDR3 DNA, as far as it was read: TGTGCCAGCTCACCACGCGGCCAAGTTTACAATGAG. V is TRBV18 and J is TRBJ2-1; D not resolved. With the read ending 3 residues before the CDR3 end, the germline J gene is used to fill in that end. The CDR3 spans 15 residues. From germline, CDR1 is KGHSH and CDR2 LQKENI. Trimming removed 1 base at V and 4 bases at J, with 11 bases between. The full variable domain, completed using reference TRBV18 and TRBJ2-1, is NAGVMQNPRHLVRRRGQEARLRCSPMKGHSHVYWYRQLPEEGLKFMVYLQKENIIDESGMPKERFSAEFPKEGPSILRIQQVVRGDSAAYFCASSPRGQVYNEQFFGPGTRLTVL.